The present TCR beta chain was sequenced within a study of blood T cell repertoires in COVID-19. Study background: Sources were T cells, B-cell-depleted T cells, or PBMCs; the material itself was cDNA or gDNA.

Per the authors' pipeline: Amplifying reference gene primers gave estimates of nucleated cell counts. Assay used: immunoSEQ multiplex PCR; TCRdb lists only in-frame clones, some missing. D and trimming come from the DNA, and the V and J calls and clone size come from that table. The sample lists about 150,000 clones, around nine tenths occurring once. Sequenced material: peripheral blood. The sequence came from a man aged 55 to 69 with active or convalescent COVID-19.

The CDR3 DNA sequence: TGTGCCAGCAGTTTCGGGGACAAGGCCCAGCATTTT. Translating it yields CASSFGDKAQHF. The rearrangement joins TRBV28 to TRBJ1-5; TRBD1 might be the D (6 bases). V shed 3 bases and J shed 11 bases, with 11 bases lying between them. Germline V gene sequence: CDR1 MDHEN, CDR2 SYDVKM. This CDR3 has 12 amino acids.